This T cell receptor (beta chain) is drawn from a study of shared clonotypes between healthy human individuals. This clone occurred a few times. What it recognizes is unknown. This CDR3 is 14 amino acids long. The V end lost 7 bases, the J end lost 3 bases, and 13 bases lay between the germline ends. Germline lookup yields CDR1 MNHNY and CDR2 SVGAGI (reference sequence). The authors distributed each subset's genomic DNA evenly over several immunoSEQ plates. Per sorted-subset replicate PCR, input was about 180 ng DNA, representing tens of thousands of T cell genomes. Repertoires were generated with immunoSEQ multiplex PCR, while TCRdb's copy carries only in-frame clones and drops some. This sample has a few hundred thousand clones, with about 65% found just once. Study conclusions and caveats: Several donors showed sharing of 4.5% to 5% of naive CD4 clonotypes. Blood was the sole source, and tissue repertoires probably differ.

The genes are TRBV6-6 and TRBJ1-5; D remains unclear. The sequenced sample consisted of memory CD4+ T cells sorted from blood. Subset in this sample: CD45RA-negative fraction. This TCR was recovered from a man aged 30 to 45 in good health. The CDR3 reads CASKGGQFNQPQHF. DNA of the CDR3: TGTGCCAGCAAGGGAGGGCAGTTCAATCAGCCCCAGCATTTT.